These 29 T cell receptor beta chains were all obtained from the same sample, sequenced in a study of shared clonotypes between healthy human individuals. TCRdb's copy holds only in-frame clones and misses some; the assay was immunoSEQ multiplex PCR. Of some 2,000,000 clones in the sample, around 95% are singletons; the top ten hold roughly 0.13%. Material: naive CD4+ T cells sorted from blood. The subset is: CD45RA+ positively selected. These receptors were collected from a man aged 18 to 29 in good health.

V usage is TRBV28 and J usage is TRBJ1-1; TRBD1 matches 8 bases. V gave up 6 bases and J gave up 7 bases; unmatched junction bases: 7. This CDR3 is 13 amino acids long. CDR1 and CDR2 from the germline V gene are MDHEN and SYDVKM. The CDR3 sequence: CASSLTGVGEAFF. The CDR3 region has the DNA TGTGCCAGCAGCTTGACAGGGGTAGGTGAAGCTTTCTTT.

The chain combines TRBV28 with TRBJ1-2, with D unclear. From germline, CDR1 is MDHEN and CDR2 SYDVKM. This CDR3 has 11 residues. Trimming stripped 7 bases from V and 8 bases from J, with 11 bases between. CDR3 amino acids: CASKDVGGYTF. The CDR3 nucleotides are TGTGCCAGCAAGGACGTAGGGGGCTACACCTTC.

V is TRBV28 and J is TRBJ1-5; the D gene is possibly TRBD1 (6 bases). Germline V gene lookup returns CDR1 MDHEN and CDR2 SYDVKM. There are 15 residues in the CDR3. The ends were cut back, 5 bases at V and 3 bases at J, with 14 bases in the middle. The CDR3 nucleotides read TGTGCCAGCAGTCTCCCGGGGGCCCCCAATCAGCCCCAGCATTTT. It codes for CASSLPGAPNQPQHF.

CDR3 DNA: TGTGCCAGCAGCTTGGCGGGATATAATTCACCCCTCCACTTT. Translating gives CASSLAGYNSPLHF. The J gene is TRBJ1-6, the V gene TRBV5-4; no reliable D call. The V and J ends lost 0 bases and 4 bases respectively, with 5 bases between them. The germline gives CDR1 SGHNT, CDR2 YYREEE (reference sequence). CDR3 length: 14 residues.

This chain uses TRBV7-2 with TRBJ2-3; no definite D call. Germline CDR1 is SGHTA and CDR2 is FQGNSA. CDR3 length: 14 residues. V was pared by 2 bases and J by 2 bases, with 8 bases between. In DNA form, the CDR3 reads TGTGCCAGCAGCTTATACTCCTTCACAGATACGCAGTATTTT. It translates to CASSLYSFTDTQYF.

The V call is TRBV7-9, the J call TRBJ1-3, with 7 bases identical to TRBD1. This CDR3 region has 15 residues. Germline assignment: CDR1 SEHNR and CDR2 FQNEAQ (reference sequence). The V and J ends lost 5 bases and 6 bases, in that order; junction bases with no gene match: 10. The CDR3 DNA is TGTGCCAGCAGCGCTAGACAGGGTGGTGAAAACACCATATATTTT. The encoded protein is CASSARQGGENTIYF.

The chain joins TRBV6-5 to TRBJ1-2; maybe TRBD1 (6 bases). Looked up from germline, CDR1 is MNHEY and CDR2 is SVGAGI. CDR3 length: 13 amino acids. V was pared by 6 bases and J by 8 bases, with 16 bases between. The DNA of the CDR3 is TGTGCCAGCAGACGACAGCCGGACAGAGGCTACACCTTC. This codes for CASRRQPDRGYTF.

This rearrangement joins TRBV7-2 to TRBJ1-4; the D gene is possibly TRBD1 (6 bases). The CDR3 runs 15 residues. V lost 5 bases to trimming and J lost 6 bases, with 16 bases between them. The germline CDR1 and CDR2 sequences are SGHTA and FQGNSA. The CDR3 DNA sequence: TGTGCCAGCAGCAAGCCGAACAGGGAAGATGAAAAACTGTTTTTT. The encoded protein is CASSKPNREDEKLFF.

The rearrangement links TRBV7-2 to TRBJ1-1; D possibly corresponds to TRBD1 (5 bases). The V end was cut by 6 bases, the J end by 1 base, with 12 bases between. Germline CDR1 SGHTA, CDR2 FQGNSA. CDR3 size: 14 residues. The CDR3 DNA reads TGTGCCAGCAGTGGGGGGGTGGCGAACACTGAAGCTTTCTTT. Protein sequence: CASSGGVANTEAFF.

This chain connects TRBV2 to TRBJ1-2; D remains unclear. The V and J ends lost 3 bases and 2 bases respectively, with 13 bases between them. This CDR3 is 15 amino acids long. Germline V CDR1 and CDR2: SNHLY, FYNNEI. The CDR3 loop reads CASSDQDRGNYGYTF. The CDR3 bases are TGTGCCAGCAGTGATCAAGACCGCGGCAACTATGGCTACACCTTC.

The CDR3 loop is CASSLLRASQETQYF. DNA for the CDR3: TGCGCCAGCAGCTTGCTCAGGGCCTCTCAAGAGACCCAGTACTTC. This rearrangement joins TRBV5-1 to TRBJ2-5, with a weak D call TRBD1 (5 bases). Germline V gene lookup returns CDR1 SGHRS and CDR2 YFSETQ. The CDR3 is made up of 15 amino acids. Trimming removed 1 base at V and 2 bases at J, with 12 bases between.

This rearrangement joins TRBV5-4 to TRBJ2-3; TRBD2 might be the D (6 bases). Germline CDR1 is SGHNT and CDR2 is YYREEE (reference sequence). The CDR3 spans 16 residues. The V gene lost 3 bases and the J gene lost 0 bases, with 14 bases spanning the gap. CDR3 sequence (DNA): TGTGCCAGCAGCTCCGGACTACTCCCCAGCACAGATACGCAGTATTTT. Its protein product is CASSSGLLPSTDTQYF.

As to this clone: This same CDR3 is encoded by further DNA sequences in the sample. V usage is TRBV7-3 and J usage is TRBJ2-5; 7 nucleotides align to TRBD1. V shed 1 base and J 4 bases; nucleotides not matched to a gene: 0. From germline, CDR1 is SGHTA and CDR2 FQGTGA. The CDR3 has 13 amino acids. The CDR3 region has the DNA TGTGCCAGCAGCTTAAACAGGGGAGAGACCCAGTACTTC. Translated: CASSLNRGETQYF.

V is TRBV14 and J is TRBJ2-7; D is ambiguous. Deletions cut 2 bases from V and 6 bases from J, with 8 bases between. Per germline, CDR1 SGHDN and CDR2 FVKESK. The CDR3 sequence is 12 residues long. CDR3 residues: CASSQLMGEQYF. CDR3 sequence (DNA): TGTGCCAGCAGCCAATTGATGGGCGAGCAGTACTTC.

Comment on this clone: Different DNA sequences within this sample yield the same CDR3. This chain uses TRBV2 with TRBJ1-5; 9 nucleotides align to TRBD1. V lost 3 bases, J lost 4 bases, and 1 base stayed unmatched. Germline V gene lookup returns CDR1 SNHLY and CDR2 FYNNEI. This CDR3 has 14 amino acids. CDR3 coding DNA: TGTGCCAGCAGTGAGACAGGGGGGAATCAGCCCCAGCATTTT. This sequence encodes CASSETGGNQPQHF. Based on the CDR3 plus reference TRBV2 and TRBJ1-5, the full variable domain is EPEVTQTPSHQVTQMGQEVILRCVPISNHLYFYWYRQILGQKVEFLVSFYNNEISEKSEIFDDQFSVERPDGSNFTLKIRSTKLEDSAMYFCASSETGGNQPQHFGDGTRLSIL.

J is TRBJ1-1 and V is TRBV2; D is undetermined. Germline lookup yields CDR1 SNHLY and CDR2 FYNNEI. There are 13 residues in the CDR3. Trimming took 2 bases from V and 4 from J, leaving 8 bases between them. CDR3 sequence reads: CASSEHWGTEAFF. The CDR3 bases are TGTGCCAGCAGTGAACACTGGGGCACTGAAGCTTTCTTT.

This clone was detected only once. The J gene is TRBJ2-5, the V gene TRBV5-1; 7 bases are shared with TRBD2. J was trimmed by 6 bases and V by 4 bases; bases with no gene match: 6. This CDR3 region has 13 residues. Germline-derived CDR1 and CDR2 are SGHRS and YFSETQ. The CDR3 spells CASSQRDAKTQYF. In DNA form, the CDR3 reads TGCGCCAGCAGCCAGCGGGACGCCAAGACCCAGTACTTC.

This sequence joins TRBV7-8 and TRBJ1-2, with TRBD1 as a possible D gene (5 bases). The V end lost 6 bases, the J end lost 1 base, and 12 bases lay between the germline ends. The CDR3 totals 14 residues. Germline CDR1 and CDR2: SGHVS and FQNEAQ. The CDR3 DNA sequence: TGTGCCAGCAGTACTACCGGGGGTAACTATGGCTACACCTTC. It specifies CASSTTGGNYGYTF.

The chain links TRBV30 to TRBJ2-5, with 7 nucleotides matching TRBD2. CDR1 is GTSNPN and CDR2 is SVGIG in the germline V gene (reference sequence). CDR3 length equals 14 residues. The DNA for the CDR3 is TGTGGTTGGGCGAAAGGGCGGGGGTCAAGGACCCAGTACTTC. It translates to CGWAKGRGSRTQYF.

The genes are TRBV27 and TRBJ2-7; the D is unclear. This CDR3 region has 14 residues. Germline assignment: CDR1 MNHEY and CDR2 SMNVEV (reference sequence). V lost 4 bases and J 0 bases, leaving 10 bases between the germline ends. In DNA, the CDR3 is TGTGCCAGCAGTTCGGCCGGTAGCTCCTACGAGCAGTACTTC. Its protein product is CASSSAGSSYEQYF.

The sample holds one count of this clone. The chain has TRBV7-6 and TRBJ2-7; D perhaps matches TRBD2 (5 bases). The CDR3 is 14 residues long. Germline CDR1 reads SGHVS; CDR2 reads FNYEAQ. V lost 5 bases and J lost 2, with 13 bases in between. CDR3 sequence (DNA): TGTGCCAGCAGCCCACGGCGGGTTACCTACGAGCAGTACTTC. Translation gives CASSPRRVTYEQYF.

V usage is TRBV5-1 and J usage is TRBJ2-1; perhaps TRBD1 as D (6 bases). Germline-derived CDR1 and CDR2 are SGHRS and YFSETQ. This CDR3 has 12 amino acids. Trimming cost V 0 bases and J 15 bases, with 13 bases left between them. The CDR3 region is CASSLASGARFF. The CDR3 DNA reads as TGCGCCAGCAGCTTGGCCTCAGGGGCCCGGTTCTTC.

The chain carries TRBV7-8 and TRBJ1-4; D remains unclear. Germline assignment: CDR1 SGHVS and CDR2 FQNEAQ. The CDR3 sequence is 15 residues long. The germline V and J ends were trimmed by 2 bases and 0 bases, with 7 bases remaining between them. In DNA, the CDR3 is TGTGCCAGCAGCTTACTGCAGACAACTAATGAAAAACTGTTTTTT. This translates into CASSLLQTTNEKLFF.

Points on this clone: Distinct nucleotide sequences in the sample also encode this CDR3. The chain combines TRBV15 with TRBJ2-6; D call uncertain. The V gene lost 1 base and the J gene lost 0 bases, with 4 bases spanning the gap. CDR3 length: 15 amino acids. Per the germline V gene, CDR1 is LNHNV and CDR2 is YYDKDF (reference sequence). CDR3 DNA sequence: TGTGCCACCAGCAGAGGGGGCTCTGGGGCCAACGTCCTGACTTTC. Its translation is CATSRGGSGANVLTF.

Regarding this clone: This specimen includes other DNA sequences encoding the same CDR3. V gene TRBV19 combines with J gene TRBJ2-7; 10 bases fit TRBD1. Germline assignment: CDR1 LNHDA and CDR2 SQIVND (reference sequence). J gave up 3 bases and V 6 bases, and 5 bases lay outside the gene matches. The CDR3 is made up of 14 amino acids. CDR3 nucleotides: TGTGCCAGTAGCCCGAGGACAGGGGGCTACGAGCAGTACTTC. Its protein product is CASSPRTGGYEQYF. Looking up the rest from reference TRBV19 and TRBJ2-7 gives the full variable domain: DGGITQSPKYLFRKEGQNVTLSCEQNLNHDAMYWYRQDPGQGLRLIYYSQIVNDFQKGDIAEGYSVSREKKESFPLTVTSAQKNPTAFYLCASSPRTGGYEQYFGPGTRLTVT.

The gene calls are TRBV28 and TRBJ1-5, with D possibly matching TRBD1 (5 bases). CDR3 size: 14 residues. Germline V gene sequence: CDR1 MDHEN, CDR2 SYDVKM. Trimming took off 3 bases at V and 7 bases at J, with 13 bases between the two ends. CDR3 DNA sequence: TGTGCCAGCAGTTTCCAGGGAGGAGGACAGCCCCAGCATTTT. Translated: CASSFQGGGQPQHF.

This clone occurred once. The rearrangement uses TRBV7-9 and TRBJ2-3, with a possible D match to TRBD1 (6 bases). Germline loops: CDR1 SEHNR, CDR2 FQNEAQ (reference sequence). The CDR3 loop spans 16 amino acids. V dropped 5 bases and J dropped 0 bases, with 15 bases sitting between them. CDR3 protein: CASSKTGSRSTDTQYF. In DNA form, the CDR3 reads TGTGCCAGCAGCAAAACAGGGTCCCGCAGCACAGATACGCAGTATTTT.

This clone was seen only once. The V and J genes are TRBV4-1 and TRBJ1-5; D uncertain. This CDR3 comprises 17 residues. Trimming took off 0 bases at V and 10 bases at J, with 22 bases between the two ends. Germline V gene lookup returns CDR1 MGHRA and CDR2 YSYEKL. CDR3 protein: CASSQEYGRSESHPQHF. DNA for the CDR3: TGCGCCAGCAGCCAAGAATACGGCAGGTCCGAGAGTCATCCCCAGCATTTT.

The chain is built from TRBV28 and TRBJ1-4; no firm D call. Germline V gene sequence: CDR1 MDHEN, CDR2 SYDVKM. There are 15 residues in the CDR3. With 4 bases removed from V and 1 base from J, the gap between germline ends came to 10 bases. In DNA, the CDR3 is TGTGCCAGCAGTTCAGCTGGAGGAACTAATGAAAAACTGTTTTTT. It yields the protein CASSSAGGTNEKLFF.